This T cell receptor (beta chain) derives from a study of neurological immune-mediated disorders. This clonotype appeared many times. The V and J ends lost 5 bases and 8 bases respectively, with 18 bases between them. CDR3 length: 13 amino acids. Germline-derived CDR1 and CDR2 are DFQATT and SNEGSKA (reference sequence). In TCRdb, the 5' RACE reads were re-called with MiXCR into one record per CDR3 protein. The table shows roughly 71,000 distinct CDR3 sequences, with roughly 3.9% occurring only once. The TCR was taken from a man aged 25-45 years with multiple sclerosis. This chain uses TRBV20-1 with TRBJ1-2; tentatively, D is TRBD1 (6 bases). The sample comprised PBMCs. The CDR3 here is CSAHPGGFSGYTF. CDR3 DNA: TGCAGTGCTCATCCGGGGGGCTTCTCCGGCTACACCTTC.